What follows are 8 T cell receptor beta chains derived from one specimen sequenced in a study of T cell responses to AZD1222 COVID-19 vaccine. Using immunoSEQ multiplex PCR, the repertoire was profiled, and TCRdb retains in-frame clones only, with some absent. This table holds approximately 120,000 clones, roughly 90% found once. The sample here was peripheral blood, taken on day 0 of AZD1222 vaccination. These receptors originate from an adult in good health.

V gene TRBV12-5 combines with J gene TRBJ1-2; TRBD1 is a possible D gene (5 bases). V lost 3 bases, J lost 2 bases, and 10 bases lay in between. The CDR3 totals 14 residues. Per the germline V gene, CDR1 is LGHNT and CDR2 is FRNRAP. CDR3 sequence (DNA): TGTGCTAGTGGTTTTAGGGGACGGAACTATGGCTACACCTTC. It codes for CASGFRGRNYGYTF.

This sequence joins TRBV6-5 and TRBJ2-1; TRBD1 is a possible D gene (6 bases). The CDR3 length is 14 residues. V gave up 11 bases and J gave up 1 base, with 15 bases separating them. Germline lookup yields CDR1 MNHEY and CDR2 SVGAGI. The CDR3: CALGSGASYNEQFF. In DNA form, the CDR3 reads TGTGCCTTAGGGTCAGGGGCTTCCTACAATGAGCAGTTCTTC.

Of note for this clone: The same CDR3 also results from other DNA sequences found in this sample. This rearrangement joins TRBV19 to TRBJ1-2; no reliable D call. CDR1 and CDR2 (germline): LNHDA, SQIVND (reference sequence). V was trimmed by 3 bases and J by 8 bases, leaving 10 bases between them. This CDR3 comprises 12 residues. The CDR3 sequence: CASSIRNRGYTF. The DNA of the CDR3 is TGTGCCAGTAGTATTAGAAATCGAGGCTACACCTTC.

The chain couples TRBV11-1 to TRBJ2-3, with D perhaps matching TRBD2 (6 bases). Deletions cut 5 bases from V and 2 bases from J, with 17 bases between. From germline, CDR1 is SGHAT and CDR2 FQDESV (reference sequence). This CDR3 has 16 residues. CDR3 DNA sequence: TGTGCCAGCAGCCGAAAGGGACTTGGGGACACAGATACGCAGTATTTT. Translating gives CASSRKGLGDTDTQYF.

The V gene is TRBV5-1, the J gene TRBJ2-5, with D unclear. In germline, CDR1 is SGHRS, CDR2 YFSETQ. The CDR3 loop spans 12 amino acids. V lost 2 bases and J lost 5, with 7 bases in between. The chain's CDR3 is CASSLTWETQYF. CDR3 nucleotides: TGCGCCAGCAGCTTAACGTGGGAGACCCAGTACTTC.

The chain joins TRBV7-2 to TRBJ1-1; tentative D call: TRBD1 (5 bases). The CDR3 loop spans 15 amino acids. V lost 0 bases to trimming and J lost 3 bases, with 11 bases between them. CDR1 and CDR2 from the germline V gene are SGHTA and FQGNSA. Written as DNA, the CDR3 is TGTGCCAGCAGCTTAGCTGGGACCGAGGACACTGAAGCTTTCTTT. Translation: CASSLAGTEDTEAFF.

The CDR3 nucleotides are TGTGCCAGTAATCCCTTGGTAGTGGGATCTAATAACTATGGCTACACCTTC. Its translation: CASNPLVVGSNNYGYTF. The chain joins TRBV19 to TRBJ1-2; D gene uncertain. The CDR3 has 17 amino acids. Germline values: CDR1 LNHDA, CDR2 SQIVND (reference sequence). V was cut by 7 bases and J by 1 base, with 22 bases left in between. The whole variable domain, remainder taken from reference TRBV19 and TRBJ1-2, is DGGITQSPKYLFRKEGQNVTLSCEQNLNHDAMYWYRQDPGQGLRLIYYSQIVNDFQKGDIAEGYSVSREKKESFPLTVTSAQKNPTAFYLCASNPLVVGSNNYGYTFGSGTRLTVV.

The rearrangement uses TRBV2 and TRBJ2-3, with 8 bases aligning to TRBD1. The ends lost 6 bases at V and 2 bases at J; junction bases unmatched: 4. This CDR3 is built from 14 residues. Per the germline V gene, CDR1 is SNHLY and CDR2 is FYNNEI. The CDR3 sequence: CASRRTGSTDTQYF. The CDR3 DNA follows: TGTGCCAGCAGAAGGACAGGGTCCACAGATACGCAGTATTTT.